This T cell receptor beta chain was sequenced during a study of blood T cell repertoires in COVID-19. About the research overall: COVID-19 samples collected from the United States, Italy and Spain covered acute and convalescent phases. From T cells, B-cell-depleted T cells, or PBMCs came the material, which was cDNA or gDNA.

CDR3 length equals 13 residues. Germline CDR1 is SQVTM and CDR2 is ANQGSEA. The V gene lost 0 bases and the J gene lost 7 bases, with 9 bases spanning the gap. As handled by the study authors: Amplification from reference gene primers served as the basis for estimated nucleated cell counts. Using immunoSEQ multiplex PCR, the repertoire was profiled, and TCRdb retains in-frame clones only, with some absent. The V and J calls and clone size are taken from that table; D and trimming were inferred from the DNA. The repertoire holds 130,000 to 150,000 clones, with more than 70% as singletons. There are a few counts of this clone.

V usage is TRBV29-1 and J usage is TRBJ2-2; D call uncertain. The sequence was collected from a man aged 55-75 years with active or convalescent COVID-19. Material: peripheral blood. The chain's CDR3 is CSVEERRDGELFF. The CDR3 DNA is TGCAGCGTTGAAGAGCGGAGAGACGGGGAGCTGTTTTTT.